Below, one T cell receptor beta chain is given with its context. TCRdb fed the reads into MiXCR, producing one record per CDR3 protein. The sample shows 150,000 to 200,000 distinct CDR3 sequences, 15% to 20% of them seen only once. The record originates from a study of T cell repertoires in cytomegalovirus infection. Germline CDR1 and CDR2: SGHNT and YYREEE (reference sequence). V lost 2 bases and J 2 bases, leaving 21 bases between the germline ends. This CDR3 region has 18 residues. The chain has TRBV5-4 and TRBJ2-3; a possible D gene is TRBD1 (6 bases). Source material: CD8+ T cells from PBMCs. The sequence came from a human donor in good health (CMV status not recorded). Some clones in this sample may be carry-over from other donors' samples. The CDR3 protein is CASSFVLGHVDLTDTQYF. CDR3 DNA: TGTGCCAGCAGCTTTGTCCTGGGACACGTAGACCTCACAGATACGCAGTATTTT.